Each of the 27 T cell receptor beta chains below was sequenced from the same sample in a study of cytomegalovirus exposure and HLA in healthy donors. Both 60 Vbeta primers and 13 Jbeta primers went into the PCR. The table came from immunoSEQ multiplex PCR; TCRdb's copy has only in-frame clones and leaves some out. The sample gives fewer than 200,000 clones, approximately 80% of which show up once; roughly 1.3% is in the top ten. Sequenced material: PBMCs. All receptors derive from a man aged 25 to 40 in good health and CMV-seronegative.

The chain joins TRBV19 to TRBJ2-1; 7 nucleotides agree with TRBD1. Germline lookup yields CDR1 LNHDA and CDR2 SQIVND (reference sequence). This CDR3 contains 14 residues. Trimming at V came to 7 bases and at J to 0 bases, leaving 3 bases not matched to a gene. The CDR3 sequence is CASTTGVSYNEQFF. CDR3 bases: TGTGCCAGTACCACAGGGGTCTCCTACAATGAGCAGTTCTTC.

This clone came up once. The chain recombines TRBV5-4 with TRBJ1-2; 7 bases match TRBD1. Germline V gives CDR1 SGHNT, CDR2 YYREEE (reference sequence). CDR3 length: 14 amino acids. After removal of 4 bases from V and 10 bases from J, the junction contained 13 bases not matched to a gene. The CDR3 sequence is CASSRTGQVQDYTF. CDR3 bases: TGTGCCAGCAGCCGTACCGGACAGGTCCAGGACTACACCTTC.

The chain combines TRBV5-1 with TRBJ1-5; no clear D. The CDR3 totals 17 residues. Trimming left V 4 bases short and J 0 bases short, with 17 bases between. Per germline, CDR1 SGHRS and CDR2 YFSETQ. CDR3 nucleotide sequence: TGCGCCAGCAGCCCTCAAAAGCCCCATCCTAGCAATCAGCCCCAGCATTTT. Its protein is CASSPQKPHPSNQPQHF.

The chain is built from TRBV7-2 and TRBJ2-1; D might be TRBD1 (5 bases). V lost 4 bases, J lost 1 base, and 17 bases lay in between. CDR1 is SGHTA, CDR2 FQGNSA, per germline. The CDR3 consists of 17 residues. The CDR3 region has the DNA TGTGCCAGCAGCTCCCTTCTAGACAGTGGATCCTACAATGAGCAGTTCTTC. Amino acids: CASSSLLDSGSYNEQFF.

The V call is TRBV7-9, the J call TRBJ1-1; no clear D. The CDR3 totals 17 residues. CDR1 SEHNR and CDR2 FQNEAQ come from the germline V gene (reference sequence). The V end was cut by 2 bases, the J end by 4 bases, with 20 bases between. CDR3 residues: CASSLNGRVRGATEAFF. In nucleotides, the CDR3 is TGTGCCAGCAGCTTAAATGGGAGGGTACGGGGTGCCACTGAAGCTTTCTTT.

This chain joins TRBV2 and TRBJ1-5; TRBD1 matches at 7 bases. Germline V lookup: CDR1 SNHLY, CDR2 FYNNEI. The trim removed 6 bases at V and 0 bases at J, leaving 5 bases unmatched. The CDR3 spans 15 residues. The CDR3, as DNA: TGTGCCAGCAGCGGGGACAGTAATAGCAATCAGCCCCAGCATTTT. Its translation: CASSGDSNSNQPQHF.

The V call is TRBV30, the J call TRBJ2-2, with D tentatively TRBD1 (5 bases). With 2 bases removed from V and 2 bases from J, the gap between germline ends came to 6 bases. Looked up from germline, CDR1 is GTSNPN and CDR2 is SVGIG (reference sequence). The CDR3 has 13 amino acids. The CDR3 nucleotides read TGTGCCTGGAGTCAGGGAAACACCGGGGAGCTGTTTTTT. Translated, it gives CAWSQGNTGELFF.

The chain uses TRBV4-1 and TRBJ1-2; possibly TRBD1 for D (5 bases). V gave up 1 base and J gave up 3 bases, with 9 bases separating them. This CDR3 region has 14 residues. Germline values: CDR1 MGHRA, CDR2 YSYEKL. The CDR3 nucleotides read TGCGCCAGCAGCCAAGTGGGGCAGTACTATGGCTACACCTTC. Its protein product is CASSQVGQYYGYTF.

The gene calls are TRBV28 and TRBJ2-4, with TRBD1 identical over 8 bases. Germline V CDR1 and CDR2: MDHEN, SYDVKM. The CDR3 is 15 residues long. With 3 bases clipped from V and 10 bases from J, the junction kept 11 bases outside the gene matches. In DNA, the CDR3 is TGTGCCAGCAGTTTCGACAGGGGCAAAATTAGGATTCAGTACTTC. As protein: CASSFDRGKIRIQYF.

The CDR3 DNA reads as TGTGCCAGCAGCTTAGGGGGACAGAAGTACGAGCAGTACTTC. It translates to CASSLGGQKYEQYF. The V call is TRBV7-8, the J call TRBJ2-7, with 7 bases matching TRBD1. Germline-derived CDR1 and CDR2 are SGHVS and FQNEAQ. The CDR3 loop spans 14 amino acids. The ends lost 1 base at V and 4 bases at J; junction bases unmatched: 4.

V is TRBV6-4 and J is TRBJ1-1; a weak D match, TRBD1 (6 bases). Trimming pared 4 bases from V and 5 bases from J, leaving 14 bases between. Per germline, CDR1 MRHNA and CDR2 SNTAGT. This CDR3 has 14 residues. CDR3 sequence (DNA): TGTGCCAGCAGTGTCATACAGGGATCAACTGAAGCTTTCTTT. It encodes CASSVIQGSTEAFF.

The V call is TRBV30, the J call TRBJ1-1; perhaps TRBD1 as D (5 bases). CDR3 length: 12 amino acids. The germline V gene encodes CDR1 GTSNPN and CDR2 SVGIG (reference sequence). V was trimmed by 0 bases and J by 5 bases, leaving 7 bases between them. The CDR3 loop reads CAWSVRGTEAFF. Here the CDR3 DNA reads TGTGCCTGGAGTGTCCGGGGGACTGAAGCTTTCTTT.

V and J are TRBV15 and TRBJ1-1; 9 bases fit TRBD1. This CDR3 spans 18 amino acids. The germline V gene encodes CDR1 LNHNV and CDR2 YYDKDF (reference sequence). The V gene end was trimmed by 0 bases and the J gene end by 5 bases; junction bases not matched to a gene: 13. CDR3: CATSRDLPKQGARTEAFF. The DNA for the CDR3 is TGTGCCACCAGCAGAGACCTACCAAAACAGGGGGCGCGGACTGAAGCTTTCTTT.

The chain recombines TRBV5-4 with TRBJ1-3; 9 bases map to TRBD1. The germline V gene has CDR1 SGHNT and CDR2 YYREEE (reference sequence). The V gene end was trimmed by 5 bases and the J gene end by 0 bases; junction bases not matched to a gene: 9. The length of the CDR3 is 17 residues. The CDR3 region is CASSSPTGGSSGNTIYF. The CDR3 nucleotides read TGTGCCAGCAGTTCCCCTACAGGGGGCAGCTCTGGAAACACCATATATTTT.

The chain carries TRBV5-1 and TRBJ2-1; TRBD2 matches at 10 bases. Trimming at V came to 4 bases and at J to 4 bases, leaving 8 bases not matched to a gene. In germline, CDR1 is SGHRS, CDR2 YFSETQ. This CDR3 is 16 amino acids long. The CDR3 region has the DNA TGCGCCAGCAGCCGACTGGAGCGGGGGGGTTACAATGAGCAGTTCTTC. This translates into CASSRLERGGYNEQFF.

This clone was found a few times. V usage is TRBV7-9 and J usage is TRBJ1-1; D uncertain. From germline, CDR1 is SEHNR and CDR2 FQNEAQ (reference sequence). The CDR3 runs 16 residues. V shed 1 base and J shed 1 base, with 13 bases lying between them. CDR3 loop: CASSLGEGSGNTEAFF. CDR3 nucleotide sequence: TGTGCCAGCAGCTTAGGAGAGGGTAGTGGGAACACTGAAGCTTTCTTT.

The chain couples TRBV6-6 to TRBJ1-3, with 8 positions matching TRBD1. Unmatched junction bases numbered 8, after V lost 7 bases and J lost 0 bases. The CDR3 totals 16 residues. Per germline, CDR1 MNHNY and CDR2 SVGAGI (reference sequence). CDR3 amino acids: CASTPRGQDSGNTIYF. The CDR3 DNA is TGTGCCAGCACCCCTCGGGGACAGGACTCTGGAAACACCATATATTTT.

This clone has just a few counts. The V and J genes are TRBV10-1 and TRBJ2-3, with 10 bases identical to TRBD2. Germline loops: CDR1 WNHNN, CDR2 SYGVQD (reference sequence). There are 16 residues in the CDR3. The V segment lost 5 bases and the J segment 2 bases; nucleotides outside the gene matches: 7. The CDR3 reads CASSTPSGGPTDTQYF. CDR3 nucleotide sequence: TGCGCCAGCAGTACCCCTAGCGGGGGCCCCACAGATACGCAGTATTTT.

The chain has TRBV30 and TRBJ2-5, with D perhaps TRBD2 (6 bases). V was clipped by 2 bases and J by 1 base, with 11 bases between them. CDR1 and CDR2 from the germline V gene are GTSNPN and SVGIG (reference sequence). The CDR3 extends over 14 amino acids. Here the CDR3 DNA reads TGTGCCTGGAGTAGGATAGCGGCCCAAGAGACCCAGTACTTC. It codes for CAWSRIAAQETQYF.

This chain joins TRBV28 and TRBJ1-3; D is ambiguous. This CDR3 spans 14 amino acids. Trimming left V 7 bases short and J 0 bases short, with 10 bases between. Germline CDR1 reads MDHEN; CDR2 reads SYDVKM. DNA for the CDR3: TGTGCCAGCACCCTGCAGGCCTCTGGAAACACCATATATTTT. Translated, it gives CASTLQASGNTIYF.

The genes are TRBV7-3 and TRBJ2-3; possible D gene TRBD1, 5 bases. Germline CDR1 is SGHTA and CDR2 is FQGTGA. Between the trimmed V and J ends, which lost 2 bases and 1 base, there was a span of 10 bases. There are 15 residues in the CDR3. The CDR3 here is CASSLQGLGTDTQYF. DNA of the CDR3: TGTGCCAGCAGCTTACAGGGCCTTGGCACAGATACGCAGTATTTT.

This clone appeared a single time. The V gene is TRBV7-9, the J gene TRBJ2-5; D call uncertain. Germline values: CDR1 SEHNR, CDR2 FQNEAQ (reference sequence). This CDR3 has 14 amino acids. Deletions cut 1 base from V and 2 bases from J, with 8 bases between. CDR3 loop: CASSLGTTQETQYF. CDR3 sequence (DNA): TGTGCCAGCAGCTTAGGTACGACTCAAGAGACCCAGTACTTC.

V usage is TRBV7-3 and J usage is TRBJ2-5, with 7 bases identical to TRBD2. In germline, CDR1 is SGHTA, CDR2 FQGTGA. V shed 2 bases, J shed 3 bases, and the junction held 3 bases outside the gene matches. The CDR3 has 14 amino acids. The CDR3 loop reads CASSLYGGKETQYF. CDR3 in DNA: TGTGCCAGCAGCTTATACGGGGGGAAAGAGACCCAGTACTTC.

This chain uses TRBV6-1 with TRBJ2-4; D might be TRBD1 or TRBD2, each matching 6 bases. The V gene lost 5 bases and the J gene lost 3 bases, with 23 bases spanning the gap. The CDR3 spans 18 residues. Germline CDR1 reads MNHNS; CDR2 reads SASEGT. CDR3 sequence: CASSQGGRGGIYKNIQYF. CDR3 in DNA: TGTGCCAGCAGTCAAGGGGGTCGGGGCGGGATTTACAAAAACATTCAGTACTTC.

The genes are TRBV10-2 and TRBJ2-5; possible D gene TRBD1, 6 bases. This CDR3 is built from 15 residues. Germline lookup yields CDR1 WSHSY and CDR2 SAAADI. Trimming cost V 7 bases and J 5 bases, with 20 bases left between them. CDR3 nucleotides: TGCGCCAGCACCCGAGGGGGAGAGCTTGTGGAGACCCAGTACTTC. This encodes CASTRGGELVETQYF.

This chain uses TRBV20-1 with TRBJ2-5; TRBD2 agrees at 7 bases. The last part of the DNA fits TRBJ2-7 better; the J call may be wrong. This CDR3 is 11 amino acids long. Germline V gene sequence: CDR1 DFQATT, CDR2 SNEGSKA (reference sequence). The chain's CDR3 is CSARREVEQYF. Here the CDR3 DNA reads TGCAGTGCTAGACGGGAGGTCGAGCAGTACTTC.

The V gene is TRBV5-1, the J gene TRBJ2-2; no definite D call. Germline assignment: CDR1 SGHRS and CDR2 YFSETQ. V gave up 3 bases and J gave up 5 bases, with 5 bases separating them. This CDR3 has 12 amino acids. The CDR3 DNA reads as TGCGCCAGCAGCTCCGGGACCGGGGAGCTGTTTTTT. Translated, it gives CASSSGTGELFF.